This TCR beta chain was recovered during a study of Ad26.COV2.S vaccination and SARS-CoV-2 variants. Study overall: This donor came from the COV1001 trial of Ad26.COV2.S.

Documented treatment: roughly 18 received Ad26.COV2.S at low or high dose, single or two shots; about 5 received placebo; per-sample allocation not given. Sample collection was performed on day 63 after the first vaccine or placebo injection. Repertoires were generated with immunoSEQ multiplex PCR, while TCRdb's copy carries only in-frame clones and drops some. The table records about 400,000 clones, approximately 92% of them present only once. V was clipped by 4 bases and J by 5 bases, with 10 bases between them. The CDR3 is 14 amino acids. CDR1 is SGHRS, CDR2 YFSETQ, per germline. This TCR was sampled from a person aged 18-65 years who received the Ad26.COV2.S COVID-19 vaccine or a placebo. This chain links TRBV5-1 with TRBJ1-6; D is ambiguous. Sequences were derived from peripheral blood, sampled in a trial of Ad26.COV2.S vaccine versus placebo. The CDR3 protein is CASSPRVDNSPLHF. The CDR3 region has the DNA TGCGCCAGCAGCCCCCGGGTCGATAATTCACCCCTCCACTTT. Supplemented by reference TRBV5-1 and TRBJ1-6, the full variable domain reads KAGVTQTPRYLIKTRGQQVTLSCSPISGHRSVSWYQQTPGQGLQFLFEYFSETQRNKGNFPGRFSGRQFSNSRSEMNVSTLELGDSALYLCASSPRVDNSPLHFGNGTRLTVT.